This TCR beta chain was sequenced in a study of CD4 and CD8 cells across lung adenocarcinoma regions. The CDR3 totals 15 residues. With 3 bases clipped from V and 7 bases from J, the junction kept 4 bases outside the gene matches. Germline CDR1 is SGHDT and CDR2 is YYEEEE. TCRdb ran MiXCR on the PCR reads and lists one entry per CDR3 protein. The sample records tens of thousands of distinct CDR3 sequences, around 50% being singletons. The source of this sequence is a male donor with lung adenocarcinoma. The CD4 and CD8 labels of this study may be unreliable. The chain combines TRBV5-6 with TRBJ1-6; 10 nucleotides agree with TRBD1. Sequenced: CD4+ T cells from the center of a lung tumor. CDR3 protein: CASSSGTGANSPLHF. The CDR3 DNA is TGTGCCAGCAGCTCCGGGACAGGGGCCAATTCACCCCTCCACTTT.